This T cell receptor (beta chain) was recovered during a study of cytomegalovirus exposure and HLA in healthy donors. Study summary: Approximately 200 million T cells yielded 117 million unique TCR beta sequences in earlier analysis. Among several hundred genotyped donors, around 80% fell in the Caucasian-associated ancestry cluster. General study findings and limits: 87-base-pair reads could not separate some V segments, including TRBV6-2 and TRBV6-3.

The CDR3 is 14 amino acids. V was clipped by 0 bases and J by 6 bases; unmatched bases: 7. In germline, CDR1 is GTSNPN, CDR2 SVGIG (reference sequence). This clone was counted a single time. Its target is unknown. PCR employed 60 Vbeta and 13 Jbeta primers. Clones were read by immunoSEQ multiplex PCR, and TCRdb kept only the in-frame ones, dropping some. Of about 190,000 clones listed, approximately 78% are singletons. The chain employs TRBV30 and TRBJ1-2; TRBD1 aligns across 7 bases. The clonotype comes from a woman aged 18-29 years in good health and CMV-seronegative. Sequencing was carried out using PBMCs. Here the CDR3 reads CAWSVQGQWDGYTF. CDR3 nucleotides: TGTGCCTGGAGTGTACAGGGACAGTGGGATGGCTACACCTTC.